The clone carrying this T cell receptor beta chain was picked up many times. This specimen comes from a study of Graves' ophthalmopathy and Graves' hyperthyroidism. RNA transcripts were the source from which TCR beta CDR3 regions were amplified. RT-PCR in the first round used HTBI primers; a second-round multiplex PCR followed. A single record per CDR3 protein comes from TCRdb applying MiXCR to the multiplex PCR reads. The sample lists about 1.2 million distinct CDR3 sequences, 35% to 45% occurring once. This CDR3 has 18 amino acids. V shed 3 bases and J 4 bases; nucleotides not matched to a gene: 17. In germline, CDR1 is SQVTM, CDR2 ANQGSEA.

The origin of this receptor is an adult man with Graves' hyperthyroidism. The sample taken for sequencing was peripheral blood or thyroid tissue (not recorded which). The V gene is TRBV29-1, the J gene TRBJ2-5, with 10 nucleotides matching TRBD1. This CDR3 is CSVEEWDRGSIGAETQYF. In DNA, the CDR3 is TGCAGCGTTGAGGAATGGGACAGGGGTTCAATTGGGGCAGAGACCCAGTACTTC.